The clone carrying this TCR beta chain was detected only a few times. These data originate in a study of cytomegalovirus exposure and HLA in healthy donors. This CDR3 has 16 residues. Germline V gene lookup returns CDR1 SGHRS and CDR2 YFSETQ. V lost 3 bases, J lost 3 bases, and 7 bases stayed unmatched. Vbeta (60) and Jbeta (13) primers were used in the PCR. This table comes from immunoSEQ multiplex PCR, and its TCRdb copy is limited to in-frame clones, with some not included. In the table there are 150,000 to 200,000 clones, roughly an eighth of which are singletons. Sample: PBMCs. The rearrangement links TRBV5-1 to TRBJ2-3; TRBD1 aligns across 10 bases. The sequence was obtained from a man aged 50-60 years in good health and CMV-seropositive. CDR3 coding DNA: TGCGCCAGCAGCTCGCGGGGACAGGGGATGACAGATACGCAGTATTTT. This codes for CASSSRGQGMTDTQYF.